This TCR beta chain was retrieved from a study of HIV-infected patients and healthy controls. The CDR3 contains 13 residues. Trimming removed 0 bases at V and 6 bases at J, with 6 bases between. Germline V lookup: CDR1 MDHEN, CDR2 SYDVKM. Whole blood was used without fractionation, so all unsorted peripheral T cells were included. Control samples came from ten to eleven uninfected healthy donors, several of them resampled after about three months. The study, taken as a whole, reports: Unequal distinct sequence numbers between patients and controls complicated comparisons.

In the case of this clonotype: Its antigen is unidentified.

About 450 ng RNA was reverse transcribed with alpha and beta constant-region primers. Separate chain-specific third strand synthesis with multiplexing indices produced the alpha and beta libraries. TCRdb analysed the 5' RACE reads with MiXCR anew, one entry per CDR3 protein. The sample lists fewer than 25,000 distinct CDR3 sequences; around 9.3% were seen once. The sequenced sample was blood. This rearrangement joins TRBV28 to TRBJ2-1; tentatively, D is TRBD2 (6 bases). The source of this sequence is an adult in good health. The CDR3 spells CASSLWGGNEQFF. Here the CDR3 DNA reads TGTGCCAGCAGTTTATGGGGGGGCAATGAGCAGTTCTTC. Drawing the rest from reference TRBV28 and TRBJ2-1, the complete variable domain is DVKVTQSSRYLVKRTGEKVFLECVQDMDHENMFWYRQDPGLGLRLIYFSYDVKMKEKGDIPEGYSVSREKKERFSLILESASTNQTSMYLCASSLWGGNEQFFGPGTRLTVL.